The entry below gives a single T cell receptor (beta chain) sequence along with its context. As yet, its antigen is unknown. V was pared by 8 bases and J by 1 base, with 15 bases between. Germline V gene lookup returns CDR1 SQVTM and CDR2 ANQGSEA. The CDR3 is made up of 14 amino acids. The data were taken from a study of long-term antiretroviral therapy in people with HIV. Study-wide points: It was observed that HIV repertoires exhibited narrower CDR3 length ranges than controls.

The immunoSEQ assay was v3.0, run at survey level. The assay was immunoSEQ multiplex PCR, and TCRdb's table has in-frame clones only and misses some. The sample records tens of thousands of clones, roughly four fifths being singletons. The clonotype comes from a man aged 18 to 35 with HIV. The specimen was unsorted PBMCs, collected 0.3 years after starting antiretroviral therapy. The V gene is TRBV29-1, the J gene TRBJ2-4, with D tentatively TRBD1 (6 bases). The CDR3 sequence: CSKSGTGAKNIQYF. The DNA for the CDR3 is TGCAGCAAAAGCGGAACAGGGGCCAAAAACATTCAGTACTTC.